This T cell receptor beta chain was retrieved from a study of T cells in Graves' hyperthyroidism and ophthalmopathy. Study at large: At initial diagnosis, before any treatment had begun, peripheral blood was obtained.

This clonotype was observed many times. Its matching antigen is unknown. V was shortened by 0 bases and J by 7 bases, with 16 bases between the two germline ends. CDR1 DFQATT and CDR2 SNEGSKA come from the germline V gene (reference sequence). This CDR3 region has 15 residues. Study-wide findings and caveats: Stable hyperthyroidism and ophthalmopathy were separated using 13 V-J signatures.

Amplified TCR beta CDR3 regions came from RNA transcripts. The primer set for the first-round RT-PCR of the TCR CDR3 was HTBI. TCRdb processed the multiplex PCR reads anew with MiXCR; each CDR3 protein has one entry. The sample holds about 50,000 distinct CDR3 sequences, less than 50% seen once. The sample was blood. The TCR originated in a woman in her 30s with Graves' ophthalmopathy. The chain links TRBV20-1 to TRBJ1-5; no clear D. The CDR3 protein is CSARDPGPPVQPQHF. In DNA form, the CDR3 reads TGCAGTGCTAGAGATCCCGGACCGCCCGTCCAGCCCCAGCATTTT.